This entry describes one T cell receptor beta chain. As yet, its antigen is unknown. CDR1 and CDR2 from the germline V gene are SGHNT and YENEEA. With 5 bases clipped from V and 4 bases from J, the junction kept 11 bases outside the gene matches. The length of the CDR3 is 17 residues. The sample originates from a study of T-cell memory formation after mild COVID-19. Findings and caveats of the study: Unconfirmed was the SARS-CoV-2 specificity of second-wave clones that peaked on day 37. Clones that contracted from day 15 to 85 were balanced CD4/CD8, while later expanders leaned CD4+.

UMIs and sample barcodes were carried by the TCR alpha and TCR beta cDNA libraries that 5'RACE produced using constant-segment primers. TCRdb analysed the 5' RACE reads with MiXCR anew, one entry per CDR3 protein. The sample records around 410,000 distinct CDR3 sequences, less than 25% being singletons. The chain carries TRBV11-3 and TRBJ2-2, with 9 bases lining up with TRBD2. The sequenced sample consisted of PBMCs or a T cell subset sorted from them (not recorded which). This TCR was sampled from an adult woman who had mild COVID-19 (a few samples of this study predate the infection). Cell type and time point are not known. CDR3 nucleotides: TGTGCCAGCAGCCTACGGGCTAGCGGGATACTCACCGGGGAGCTGTTTTTT. Translating gives CASSLRASGILTGELFF.